This T cell receptor beta chain was recovered during a study of T cell repertoires in cytomegalovirus infection. Findings and caveats of the study: The response measured ex vivo was dominated by TCR beta clonotypes (HLA-C-restricted and CMV-specific). Frequencies of public TCR beta families were cumulated, and this identified carriers of CMV plus the relevant HLA.

The J segment lost 6 bases and the V segment lost 3 bases, leaving 10 bases of the junction unmatched. The CDR3 length is 18 residues. Notes on this clonotype: Antigen unknown.

MiXCR, applied by TCRdb to the reads, yields one record per CDR3 protein. The table records about 570,000 distinct CDR3 sequences, under 45% of them present only once. Specimen: cultured PBMCs, collected from culture after CMV antigen stimulation. This TCR derives from a human donor in good health (CMV status not recorded). Some clones in this sample may be carry-over from other donors' samples. The rearrangement uses TRBV12-3 or TRBV12-4 and TRBJ2-1; TRBD2 agrees at 14 bases. The CDR3 sequence: CASSFSGLAGVLGNEQFF. CDR3 nucleotide sequence: TGTGCCAGCAGTTTCTCGGGACTAGCGGGAGTTTTAGGCAATGAGCAGTTCTTC.